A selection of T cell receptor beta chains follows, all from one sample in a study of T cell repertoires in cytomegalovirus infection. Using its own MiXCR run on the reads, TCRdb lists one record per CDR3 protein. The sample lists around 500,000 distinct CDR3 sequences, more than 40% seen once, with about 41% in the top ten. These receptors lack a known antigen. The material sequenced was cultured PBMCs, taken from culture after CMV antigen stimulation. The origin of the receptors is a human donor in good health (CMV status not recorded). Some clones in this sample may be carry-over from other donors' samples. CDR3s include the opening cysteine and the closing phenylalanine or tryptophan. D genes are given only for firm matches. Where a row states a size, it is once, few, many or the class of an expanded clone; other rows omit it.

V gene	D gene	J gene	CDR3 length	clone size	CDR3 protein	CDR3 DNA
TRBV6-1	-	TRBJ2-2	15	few	CASRAGTSNTGELFF	TGTGCCAGCAGGGCCGGGACCTCGAACACCGGGGAGCTGTTTTTT
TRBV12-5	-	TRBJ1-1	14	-	CASALEGRYTEAFF	TGTGCTAGTGCCCTAGAGGGGAGGTACACTGAAGCTTTCTTT
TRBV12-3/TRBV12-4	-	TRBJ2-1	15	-	CASSQSGAGENEQFF	TGTGCCAGCAGTCAAAGTGGAGCAGGGGAAAATGAGCAGTTCTTC
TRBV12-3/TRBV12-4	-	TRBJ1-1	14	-	CASSLDSRSTEAFF	TGTGCCAGCAGTTTGGACAGTAGGTCAACTGAAGCTTTCTTT
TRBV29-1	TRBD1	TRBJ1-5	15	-	CSVARGTGRNQPQHF	TGCAGCGTTGCCCGAGGGACAGGGAGGAATCAGCCCCAGCATTTT
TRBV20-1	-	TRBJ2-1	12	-	CSPRGRWGEQFF	TGCAGCCCTCGTGGGAGATGGGGTGAGCAGTTCTTC
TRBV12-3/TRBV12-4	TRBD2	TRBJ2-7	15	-	CASRPSGGAGYEQYF	TGTGCCAGCAGACCTAGCGGGGGGGCAGGGTACGAGCAGTACTTC
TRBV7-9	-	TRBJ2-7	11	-	CASSRSHEQYF	TGTGCCAGCAGCCGGTCTCACGAGCAGTACTTC
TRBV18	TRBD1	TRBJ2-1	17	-	CASSQYKTGSSYNEQFF	TGTGCCAGCTCCCAATATAAGACAGGGAGCTCCTACAATGAGCAGTTCTTC
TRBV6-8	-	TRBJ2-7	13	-	CASSYRHSYEQYF	TGTGCCAGCAGTTACCGACACAGCTACGAGCAGTACTTC
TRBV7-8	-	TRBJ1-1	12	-	CASSLRAGDSFF	TGTGCCAGCAGCTTAAGGGCAGGGGACTCCTTCTTT
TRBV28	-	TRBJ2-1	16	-	CASSLTGRPSSNEQFF	TGTGCCAGCAGTTTGACAGGACGACCAAGTTCCAATGAGCAGTTCTTC
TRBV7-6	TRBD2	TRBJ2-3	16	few	CASSLLAGGPADTQYF	TGTGCCAGCAGCCTTCTAGCGGGGGGGCCCGCAGATACGCAGTATTTT
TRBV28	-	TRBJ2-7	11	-	CASQHNYEQYF	TGTGCCAGCCAACACAACTACGAGCAGTACTTC
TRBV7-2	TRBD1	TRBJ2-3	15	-	CASSRLYRGTDTQYF	TGTGCCAGCAGCCGCCTGTACAGGGGTACAGATACGCAGTATTTT
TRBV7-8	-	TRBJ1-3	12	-	CASSGLANTIYF	TGTGCCAGCAGTGGGTTAGCGAACACCATATATTTT
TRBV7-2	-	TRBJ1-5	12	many	CASSPYNQPQHF	TGTGCCAGCAGCCCTTACAATCAGCCCCAGCATTTT
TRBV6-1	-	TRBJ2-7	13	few	CACPGINSYEQYF	TGTGCCTGCCCAGGTATCAACTCCTACGAGCAGTACTTC
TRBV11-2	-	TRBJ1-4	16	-	CASSPLPGGLNEKLFF	TGTGCCAGCAGCCCCCTGCCGGGAGGATTAAATGAAAAACTGTTTTTT
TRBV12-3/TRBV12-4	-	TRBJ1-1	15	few	CASSLGSSLNTEAFF	TGTGCCAGCAGTTTAGGATCTAGTTTGAACACTGAAGCTTTCTTT
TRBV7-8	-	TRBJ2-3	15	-	CASSPQPRGTDTQYF	TGTGCCAGCAGCCCCCAGCCGAGGGGGACAGATACGCAGTATTTT
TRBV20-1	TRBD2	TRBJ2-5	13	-	CSAPAGAEETQYF	TGCAGTGCTCCAGCGGGGGCAGAAGAGACCCAGTACTTT
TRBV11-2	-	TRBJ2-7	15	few	CASSARTAGGYEQYF	TGTGCCAGCAGCGCCCGGACAGCTGGGGGTTACGAGCAGTACTTC
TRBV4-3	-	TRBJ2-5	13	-	CASSQVGQETQYF	TGCGCCAGCAGCCAAGTTGGGCAAGAGACCCAGTACTTC
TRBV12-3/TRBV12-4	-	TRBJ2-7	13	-	CASSSWTGYEQYF	TGTGCCAGCAGTTCCTGGACTGGCTACGAGCAGTACTTC
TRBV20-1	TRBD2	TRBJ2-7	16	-	CSAADTGGSGSDEQYF	TGCAGTGCCGCGGATACGGGGGGCAGCGGGAGTGACGAGCAGTACTTC
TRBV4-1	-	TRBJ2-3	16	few	CASSQDPGLSTDTQYF	TGCGCCAGCAGCCAAGATCCGGGGCTTAGCACAGATACGCAGTATTTT
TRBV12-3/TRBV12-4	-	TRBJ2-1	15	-	CASSSAGTPLGEQFF	TGTGCCAGCAGTTCTGCCGGGACTCCATTGGGTGAGCAGTTCTTC
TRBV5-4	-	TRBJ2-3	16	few	CASSPVVSPRKDTQYF	TGTGCCAGCAGCCCGGTCGTCTCCCCTAGAAAAGATACGCAGTATTTT
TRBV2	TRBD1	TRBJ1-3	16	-	CASSQQTGHMLNTIYF	TGTGCCAGCAGCCAACAGACAGGGCATATGTTAAACACCATATATTTT
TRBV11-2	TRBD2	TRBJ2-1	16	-	CASKPTSGRAWNEQFF	TGTGCCAGCAAACCGACTAGCGGGAGGGCCTGGAATGAGCAGTTCTTC
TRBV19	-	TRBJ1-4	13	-	CASMTQTNEKLFF	TGTGCCAGTATGACACAGACAAATGAAAAACTGTTTTTT
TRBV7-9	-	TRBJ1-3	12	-	CASSYAADTIYF	TGTGCCAGCAGCTATGCGGCGGACACCATATATTTT
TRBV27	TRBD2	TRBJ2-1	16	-	CASSRPGLAGLGEQFF	TGTGCCAGCAGTCGTCCGGGACTAGCGGGGCTGGGGGAGCAGTTCTTC
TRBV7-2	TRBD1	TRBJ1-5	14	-	CASSVGTGVQPQHF	TGTGCCAGCAGCGTCGGGACAGGGGTACAGCCCCAGCATTTT
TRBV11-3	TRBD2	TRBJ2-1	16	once	CASSLGTGTSYNEQFF	TGTGCCAGCAGCTTAGGAACCGGGACTAGCTACAATGAGCAGTTCTTC
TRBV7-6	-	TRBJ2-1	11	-	CASSLGGLQFF	TGTGCCAGCAGCTTGGGTGGTCTGCAGTTCTTC
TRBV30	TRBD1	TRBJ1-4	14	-	CAWRRTGIIEKLFF	TGTGCCTGGAGGCGGACAGGGATTATTGAAAAACTGTTTTTT
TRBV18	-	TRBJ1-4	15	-	CASSRGIPTNEKLFF	TGTGCCAGCTCACGCGGAATTCCAACTAATGAAAAACTGTTTTTT
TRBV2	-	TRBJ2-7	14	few	CASSEEQGPYEQYF	TGTGCCAGCAGTGAGGAGCAGGGCCCCTACGAGCAGTACTTC
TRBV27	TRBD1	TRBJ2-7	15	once	CASSLWGQGADEQYF	TGTGCCAGCAGTTTATGGGGACAGGGGGCCGACGAGCAGTACTTC
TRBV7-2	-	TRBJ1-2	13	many	CASSPPSSYGYTF	TGTGCCAGCAGCCCCCCCAGTTCATATGGCTACACCTTC